Listed below are T cell receptor beta chains from one sample, sequenced in a study of early T cells in non-severe SARS-CoV-2 infection. TCRdb re-analysed the 5' RACE reads in MiXCR, keeping a single row per CDR3 protein. The table has some 96,000 distinct CDR3 sequences, 15% seen once. The sequencing sample was made of whole blood. The origin of the receptors is an adult who was a healthcare worker with PCR-confirmed SARS-CoV-2 infection or an uninfected control (not recorded which). The CDR3 runs from the conserved cysteine through the conserved F or W. A D gene is named only where the DNA matches it firmly. Clone size is shown for a subset of rows, as once, few, many or a class of expanded clone.

CDR3 protein: CASSLTGSSYNEQFF; CDR3 DNA: TGTGCCAGCAGTTTAACGGGCAGCTCCTACAATGAGCAGTTCTTC; V gene: TRBV12-3/TRBV12-4; clone size: NA; J gene: TRBJ2-1; D gene: NA
CDR3 protein: CAISGGWREGTDTQYF; CDR3 DNA: TGTGCCATCAGTGGGGGTTGGCGGGAGGGCACAGATACGCAGTATTTT; V gene: TRBV10-3; clone size: NA; J gene: TRBJ2-3; D gene: TRBD2
CDR3 protein: CASSYGTSGRDNEQFF; CDR3 DNA: TGTGCCAGCAGTTACGGGACTAGCGGGAGAGACAATGAGCAGTTCTTC; V gene: TRBV6-5; clone size: few; J gene: TRBJ2-1; D gene: TRBD2
CDR3 protein: CASSYREESQETQYF; CDR3 DNA: TGTGCCAGCAGTTACCGGGAGGAGTCACAAGAGACCCAGTACTTC; V gene: TRBV6-5; clone size: many; J gene: TRBJ2-5; D gene: TRBD2
CDR3 protein: CASSQDSRLAYYEQYF; CDR3 DNA: TGCGCCAGCAGCCAAGATTCGAGACTAGCGTACTACGAGCAGTACTTC; V gene: TRBV4-1; clone size: few; J gene: TRBJ2-7; D gene: TRBD2
CDR3 protein: CASSLANEQFF; CDR3 DNA: TGCGCCAGCAGCCTAGCTAATGAGCAGTTCTTC; V gene: TRBV5-1; clone size: many; J gene: TRBJ2-1; D gene: NA
CDR3 protein: CASSGHEQYF; CDR3 DNA: TGTGCCAGCAGCGGGCACGAGCAGTACTTC; V gene: TRBV12-3/TRBV12-4; clone size: NA; J gene: TRBJ2-7; D gene: NA
CDR3 protein: CARTVLAGNNEQFF; CDR3 DNA: TGTGCCAGAACGGTACTAGCGGGAAACAATGAGCAGTTCTTC; V gene: TRBV5-3; clone size: NA; J gene: TRBJ2-1; D gene: TRBD2
CDR3 protein: CASSEYREGPAFF; CDR3 DNA: TGTGCCAGCAGTGAATATAGGGAAGGGCCAGCTTTCTTT; V gene: TRBV25-1; clone size: NA; J gene: TRBJ1-1; D gene: NA
CDR3 protein: CASSLLGGSPLHF; CDR3 DNA: TGTGCCAGCAGTTTACTAGGCGGTTCACCCCTCCACTTT; V gene: TRBV28; clone size: NA; J gene: TRBJ1-6; D gene: NA
CDR3 protein: CASSATSGVFRESNQPQHF; CDR3 DNA: TGTGCCAGCTCAGCCACGTCCGGGGTGTTTAGGGAGAGCAATCAGCCCCAGCATTTT; V gene: TRBV6-6; clone size: few; J gene: TRBJ1-5; D gene: NA
CDR3 protein: CASRLNRGSYGYTF; CDR3 DNA: TGTGCCAGCAGACTAAACAGGGGATCTTATGGCTACACCTTC; V gene: TRBV28; clone size: NA; J gene: TRBJ1-2; D gene: TRBD1
CDR3 protein: CATSRPEGSPAF; CDR3 DNA: TGTGCCACCAGCAGACCAGAAGGATCTCCAGCCTTC; V gene: TRBV15; clone size: NA; J gene: TRBJ2-7; D gene: NA
CDR3 protein: CASSLGLTGELFF; CDR3 DNA: TGTGCCAGCAGCCTAGGACTTACCGGGGAGCTGTTTTTT; V gene: TRBV12-3/TRBV12-4; clone size: NA; J gene: TRBJ2-2; D gene: NA
CDR3 protein: CASSMGGDISGYTF; CDR3 DNA: TGTGCCAGCAGCATGGGGGGGGACATAAGTGGCTACACCTTC; V gene: TRBV27; clone size: NA; J gene: TRBJ1-2; D gene: NA
CDR3 protein: CASSLREGSSEQYF; CDR3 DNA: TGTGCCAGCAGTTTACGGGAGGGATCGAGCGAGCAGTACTTC; V gene: TRBV27; clone size: NA; J gene: TRBJ2-7; D gene: TRBD2
CDR3 protein: CASSFGGGNEQFF; CDR3 DNA: TGTGCCAGCAGTTTTGGTGGCGGGAATGAGCAGTTCTTC; V gene: TRBV6-5; clone size: NA; J gene: TRBJ2-1; D gene: NA
CDR3 protein: CASSPHREGEETQYF; CDR3 DNA: TGTGCCAGCAGTCCCCACCGGGAGGGGGAAGAGACCCAGTACTTC; V gene: TRBV12-3/TRBV12-4; clone size: few; J gene: TRBJ2-5; D gene: TRBD2
CDR3 protein: CASRRRQSGANVLTF; CDR3 DNA: TGTGCCAGCAGACGCCGACAGTCTGGGGCCAACGTCCTGACTTTC; V gene: TRBV12-3/TRBV12-4; clone size: NA; J gene: TRBJ2-6; D gene: NA
CDR3 protein: CATRGSSYNEQFF; CDR3 DNA: TGTGCCACCCGGGGGAGCTCCTACAATGAGCAGTTCTTC; V gene: TRBV27; clone size: NA; J gene: TRBJ2-1; D gene: NA
CDR3 protein: CASSARTGTNSPLHF; CDR3 DNA: TGTGCCAGCAGCGCCCGGACGGGGACGAATTCACCCCTCCACTTT; V gene: TRBV9; clone size: NA; J gene: TRBJ1-6; D gene: NA
CDR3 protein: CASSFAGSTDTQYF; CDR3 DNA: TGCGCCAGCAGCTTTGCGGGATCCACAGATACGCAGTATTTT; V gene: TRBV5-1; clone size: NA; J gene: TRBJ2-3; D gene: NA
CDR3 protein: CASRVGTDYEQYF; CDR3 DNA: TGTGCCAGCAGAGTCGGGACAGACTACGAGCAGTACTTC; V gene: TRBV6-1; clone size: NA; J gene: TRBJ2-7; D gene: TRBD1
CDR3 protein: CASSQDMDSHNEQFF; CDR3 DNA: TGTGCCAGCAGCCAAGACATGGACAGCCACAATGAGCAGTTCTTC; V gene: TRBV4-2; clone size: NA; J gene: TRBJ2-1; D gene: NA
CDR3 protein: CASSQDRRGAFF; CDR3 DNA: TGCGCCAGCAGCCAAGACCGCAGGGGAGCTTTCTTT; V gene: TRBV4-1; clone size: NA; J gene: TRBJ1-1; D gene: NA
CDR3 protein: CASGTLHEQFF; CDR3 DNA: TGTGCCAGCGGGACTTTACATGAGCAGTTCTTC; V gene: TRBV28; clone size: many; J gene: TRBJ2-1; D gene: NA
CDR3 protein: CASSQVELAGGPDTQYF; CDR3 DNA: TGTGCCAGCAGCCAAGTCGAACTAGCGGGAGGGCCGGACACGCAGTATTTT; V gene: TRBV4-2; clone size: few; J gene: TRBJ2-3; D gene: TRBD2
CDR3 protein: CATSEGTSGTYEQYF; CDR3 DNA: TGTGCCACCAGTGAAGGGACTAGCGGGACCTACGAGCAGTACTTC; V gene: TRBV24-1; clone size: NA; J gene: TRBJ2-7; D gene: TRBD2
CDR3 protein: CASSLAGASGRYNEQFF; CDR3 DNA: TGTGCCAGTAGTCTAGCAGGAGCTAGCGGGAGGTACAATGAGCAGTTCTTC; V gene: TRBV19; clone size: many; J gene: TRBJ2-1; D gene: TRBD2
CDR3 protein: CASSQGSGMSYNEQFF; CDR3 DNA: TGTGCCAGCAGCCAAGGGTCGGGGATGTCCTACAATGAGCAGTTCTTC; V gene: TRBV4-2; clone size: many; J gene: TRBJ2-1; D gene: NA
CDR3 protein: CASSLGQGHGYTF; CDR3 DNA: TGTGCCAGCAGCTTAGGTCAGGGGCATGGCTACACCTTC; V gene: TRBV11-2; clone size: NA; J gene: TRBJ1-2; D gene: NA
CDR3 protein: CSVPGTSGSPDTQYF; CDR3 DNA: TGCAGCGTCCCCGGGACTAGCGGGAGTCCAGATACGCAGTATTTT; V gene: TRBV29-1; clone size: NA; J gene: TRBJ2-3; D gene: TRBD2
CDR3 protein: CASSLSIDEQFF; CDR3 DNA: TGTGCCAGCAGCTTGTCGATCGATGAGCAGTTCTTC; V gene: TRBV11-2; clone size: few; J gene: TRBJ2-1; D gene: NA
CDR3 protein: CASSIRRQPQHF; CDR3 DNA: TGTGCCAGTAGTATACGTAGACAGCCCCAGCATTTT; V gene: TRBV19; clone size: NA; J gene: TRBJ1-5; D gene: NA
CDR3 protein: CASSLQGSTDTQYF; CDR3 DNA: TGTGCCAGCAGCTTACAGGGAAGCACAGATACGCAGTATTTT; V gene: TRBV7-9; clone size: NA; J gene: TRBJ2-3; D gene: NA
CDR3 protein: CASSWGGRGNQPQHF; CDR3 DNA: TGTGCCAGCAGTTGGGGGGGGCGCGGCAATCAGCCCCAGCATTTT; V gene: TRBV28; clone size: few; J gene: TRBJ1-5; D gene: NA
CDR3 protein: CATSDFTTSFF; CDR3 DNA: TGTGCCACCAGTGATTTTACGACCTCGTTCTTC; V gene: TRBV24-1; clone size: few; J gene: TRBJ2-1; D gene: NA
CDR3 protein: CAWGRAGGQYNEQFF; CDR3 DNA: TGTGCCTGGGGTAGAGCGGGAGGCCAATACAATGAGCAGTTCTTC; V gene: TRBV30; clone size: few; J gene: TRBJ2-1; D gene: TRBD2
CDR3 protein: CASSLFVRNTEAFF; CDR3 DNA: TGTGCCAGCAGTTTATTCGTACGGAACACTGAAGCTTTCTTT; V gene: TRBV28; clone size: NA; J gene: TRBJ1-1; D gene: NA
CDR3 protein: CASSFGTDYEQYF; CDR3 DNA: TGTGCCAGCAGCTTTGGGACAGATTACGAGCAGTACTTC; V gene: TRBV7-7; clone size: few; J gene: TRBJ2-7; D gene: TRBD1
CDR3 protein: CASSSGTSGTLTMDEQFF; CDR3 DNA: TGTGCCAGCAGCTCCGGGACTAGCGGGACTCTAACAATGGATGAGCAGTTCTTC; V gene: TRBV13; clone size: NA; J gene: TRBJ2-1; D gene: TRBD2
CDR3 protein: CASSQEETREGNYNEQFF; CDR3 DNA: TGTGCCAGCAGCCAAGAAGAAACACGGGAGGGAAACTACAATGAGCAGTTCTTC; V gene: TRBV4-2; clone size: many; J gene: TRBJ2-1; D gene: TRBD2
CDR3 protein: CSATLAGRTYEQYF; CDR3 DNA: TGCAGTGCTACGCTAGCGGGAAGAACCTACGAGCAGTACTTC; V gene: TRBV20-1; clone size: many; J gene: TRBJ2-7; D gene: TRBD2
CDR3 protein: CASSLRAEGNEQFF; CDR3 DNA: TGCGCCAGCAGCTTGCGAGCCGAGGGTAATGAGCAGTTCTTC; V gene: TRBV5-1; clone size: few; J gene: TRBJ2-1; D gene: NA
CDR3 protein: CASSPGSYNSPLHF; CDR3 DNA: TGTGCCAGCAGCCCGGGAAGTTATAATTCACCCCTCCACTTT; V gene: TRBV7-2; clone size: many; J gene: TRBJ1-6; D gene: NA
CDR3 protein: CASSPQAGGPYEQYF; CDR3 DNA: TGTGCCAGCTCACCCCAAGCGGGAGGGCCATACGAGCAGTACTTC; V gene: TRBV18; clone size: NA; J gene: TRBJ2-7; D gene: TRBD2
CDR3 protein: CASSSDRGSPNYGYTF; CDR3 DNA: TGTGCCAGCAGTTCCGACAGGGGGTCCCCAAACTATGGCTACACCTTC; V gene: TRBV28; clone size: few; J gene: TRBJ1-2; D gene: TRBD1
CDR3 protein: CSAEGSGRIHEQYF; CDR3 DNA: TGCAGTGCAGAAGGAAGCGGGAGAATTCACGAGCAGTACTTC; V gene: TRBV20-1; clone size: NA; J gene: TRBJ2-7; D gene: TRBD2
CDR3 protein: CASSPGTGVFSEAFF; CDR3 DNA: TGTGCCAGCTCACCAGGGACAGGAGTTTTTTCCGAAGCTTTCTTT; V gene: TRBV18; clone size: few; J gene: TRBJ1-1; D gene: TRBD1
CDR3 protein: CSARDSPIEKLFF; CDR3 DNA: TGCAGTGCTAGAGACAGCCCTATTGAAAAACTGTTTTTT; V gene: TRBV20-1; clone size: many; J gene: TRBJ1-4; D gene: NA
CDR3 protein: CASSSTLKGTDTQYF; CDR3 DNA: TGTGCCAGCTCTTCCACGTTAAAGGGCACAGATACGCAGTATTTT; V gene: TRBV28; clone size: NA; J gene: TRBJ2-3; D gene: NA
CDR3 protein: CANSPTGRYTNYGYTF; CDR3 DNA: TGTGCCAACTCCCCCACGGGACGGTATACTAACTATGGCTACACCTTC; V gene: TRBV7-9; clone size: once; J gene: TRBJ1-2; D gene: NA
CDR3 protein: CASSEAGPPTDQPQHF; CDR3 DNA: TGTGCCAGCAGCGAGGCCGGGCCCCCCACAGATCAGCCCCAGCATTTT; V gene: TRBV21-1; clone size: NA; J gene: TRBJ1-5; D gene: NA
CDR3 protein: CASRRNRESTEAFF; CDR3 DNA: TGTGCCAGCAGGCGAAACAGGGAGTCGACTGAAGCTTTCTTT; V gene: TRBV27; clone size: many; J gene: TRBJ1-1; D gene: NA
CDR3 protein: CASSWDGNQPQHF; CDR3 DNA: TGTGCCAGCAGCTGGGACGGGAATCAGCCCCAGCATTTT; V gene: TRBV6-5; clone size: NA; J gene: TRBJ1-5; D gene: NA